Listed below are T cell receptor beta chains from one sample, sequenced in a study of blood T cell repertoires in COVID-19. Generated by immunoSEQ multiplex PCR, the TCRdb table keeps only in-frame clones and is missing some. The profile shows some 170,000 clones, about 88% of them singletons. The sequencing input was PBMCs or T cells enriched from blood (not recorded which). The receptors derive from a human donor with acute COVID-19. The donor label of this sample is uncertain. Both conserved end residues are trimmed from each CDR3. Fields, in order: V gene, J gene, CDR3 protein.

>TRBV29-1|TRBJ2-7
SVLSEQDGRYEQY
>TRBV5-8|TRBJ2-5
ASSPTSGGAETQY
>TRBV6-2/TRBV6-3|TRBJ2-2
ASSLSVALGGRTGELF
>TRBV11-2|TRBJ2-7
ASSFSIGQGTYEQY
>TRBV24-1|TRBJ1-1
ATSAVSGHFYTEAF
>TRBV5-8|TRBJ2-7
ASSLGTGNSYEQY
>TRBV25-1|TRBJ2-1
ASRPDLSNEQF
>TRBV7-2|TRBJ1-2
ASSLGGRGRYGYT
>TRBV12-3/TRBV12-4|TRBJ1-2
ASTLGQSYGYT
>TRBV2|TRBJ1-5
ASSGDTQPQH
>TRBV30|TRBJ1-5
AWSVKRNQPQH
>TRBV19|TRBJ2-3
ASSLGQAWGDTQY
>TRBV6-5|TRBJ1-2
ASRRGQGNYGYT
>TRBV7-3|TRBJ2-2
ASRMDRHGELF
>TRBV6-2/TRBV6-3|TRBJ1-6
ASSYSGGDYSPLH
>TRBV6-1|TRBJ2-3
ASSERRDTQY
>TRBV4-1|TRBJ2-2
ASSQVLVGTGELF
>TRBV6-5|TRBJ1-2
ASSSDSREYGYT
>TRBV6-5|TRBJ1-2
ASSYRRSNGYT
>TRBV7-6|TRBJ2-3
ASSSTNAGPAFTDTQY
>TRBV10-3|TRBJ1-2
AIKPPSTRGYT
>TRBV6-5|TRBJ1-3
ASTFDRVGNTIY
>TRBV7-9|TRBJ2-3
ASSPTYGGATDTQY
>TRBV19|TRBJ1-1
ASSPLNREGTEAF
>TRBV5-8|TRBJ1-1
ASSLEQGTEAF
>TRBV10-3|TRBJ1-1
AISELTGGTEAF
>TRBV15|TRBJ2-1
ATSRDLPLGSGVPSSYNEQF
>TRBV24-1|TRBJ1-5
ATSDGQSLGQPQH
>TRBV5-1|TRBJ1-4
ASSLGQGGEKLF
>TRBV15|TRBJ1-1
ATSPDRGRRTEAF
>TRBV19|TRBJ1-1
ASSIEGQVNTEAF
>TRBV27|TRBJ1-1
ASRGTGENTEAF
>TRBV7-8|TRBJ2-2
ASSLFRERTGELF
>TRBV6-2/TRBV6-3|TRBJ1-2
ASSGPLDSLPTYGYT
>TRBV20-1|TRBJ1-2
SAPRGEGYT
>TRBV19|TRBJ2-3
ASSNRGGTDTQY
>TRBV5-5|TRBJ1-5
ASSGGVNNQPQH
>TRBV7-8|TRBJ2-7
ASSRTAWSEQY
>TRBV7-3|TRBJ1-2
ASSLTGAEYGYT
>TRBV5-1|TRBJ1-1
ASRPQAALNTEAF
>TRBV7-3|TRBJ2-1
ASSPPGGSNEQF
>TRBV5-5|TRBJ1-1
ASSSGIRGRIKTDTEAF